This is a list of T cell receptor beta chains from one sample in a study of human versus mouse CDR3 diversity and MHC coevolution. Profiling relied on immunoSEQ multiplex PCR, and the TCRdb table lists in-frame clones only, not all of them. The table records roughly 81,000 clones, roughly 95% of them present only once. The specimen was naive CD4+ T cells from blood. These receptors all stem from a person aged 30 to 70 in good health. CDR3s leave out the opening cysteine and the closing phenylalanine or tryptophan.

TRBV19,ASIQGDRSLGYT
TRBV7-9,ASSPGRANTEAF
TRBV4-2,ASSQRGAGGAGNEQF
TRBV5-6,ASSLPPGRLATEAF
TRBV5-8,ASSSGNTYEQY
TRBV27,ASSFQGAGEKLF
TRBV5-1,ASSSLPGQGIYEQY
TRBV18,ASSQIPGRNSGNTIY
TRBV5-4,ASSLEHQNTEAF
TRBV11-2,ASSLVLQETQY
TRBV30,ACNRDSNNEKLF
TRBV28,ASTRGGADEQF
TRBV6-5,ASSYSAGSGSPLH
TRBV7-4,ASSFWGTGGIRIPNGNQPQH
TRBV7-3,ASSRDNSETQY
TRBV6-4,ASSGTGSYGYT
TRBV7-9,ASSPQPGTGGSYT
TRBV27,ASSRGFPSYEQY
TRBV5-1,ASWGQGFSAETQY
TRBV11-2,ASSLDRGHYEQY
TRBV27,ASSLQGANTEAF
TRBV6-6,ASSYVNEQY
TRBV11-2,ASTFQPGLATGSEF
TRBV11-1,ASSRNRGARYEQY
TRBV7-2,ASSLDSEGTYEQY
TRBV20-1,SVPRLDTQY
TRBV29-1,SVDSRQGARGYGYT
TRBV6-5,ASSLFGTGSLEQY
TRBV18,ASSTTGGTEAF
TRBV7-2,ASSFLTGTGAREQY
TRBV7-9,ASSPTGETFYEQY
TRBV7-6,ASSLATDQPQH
TRBV4-2,ASSQETSGGGTDTQY
TRBV27,ASSLWLGGQNTEAF
TRBV19,ASSIQGARTEAF
TRBV18,ASSPDRGNYNEQF
TRBV19,ASSSEAYSPLH
TRBV7-6,ASSWGSLDTQY
TRBV4-1,ASSQAAGGQPQH
TRBV7-2,ASSLKSGGALLETQY
TRBV6-5,ASTTGFGELF
TRBV10-3,AITAWGQGATNYGYT
TRBV5-4,ASSLGLTGWDTEAF
TRBV7-2,ASSWRASGLDTQY
TRBV10-3,AIGEGQGNV
TRBV30,AWSRIEREETQY
TRBV9,ATDFMRGREIQNTEAF
TRBV5-1,ASSFSSGGASEQF
TRBV9,ASSVSQGYGYT
TRBV9,ASSGGMVREKLF
TRBV4-3,ASSQDHQVEYGYT
TRBV18,ASSRKQDSEQY
TRBV6-5,ASIAGSANYGYT
TRBV14,ASSPTVGLGEQY
TRBV5-1,ASSLAGQDEQF